This TCR beta chain was identified during a study of T cell responses to AZD1222 COVID-19 vaccine. Overall study findings and caveats: Following two doses of AZD1222, Spike-specific TCR breadth and depth rose.

With regard to this clone: Its antigen remains unknown.

This CDR3 is 14 amino acids long. V lost 0 bases and J 6 bases, leaving 11 bases between the germline ends. Germline V gene sequence: CDR1 SNHLY, CDR2 FYNNEI. The method was immunoSEQ multiplex PCR; TCRdb's version includes in-frame clones alone and lacks a portion of them. Here the sample spans approximately 130,000 clones, 80% to 90% being singletons. The J gene is TRBJ1-1, the V gene TRBV2; D unresolved. This receptor was obtained from an adult in good health. The sequences come from peripheral blood, collected on day 0 of MenACWY control vaccination. The CDR3 sequence: CASSEALSGAEAFF. The CDR3 DNA sequence: TGTGCCAGCAGTGAAGCGCTTTCGGGTGCTGAAGCTTTCTTT.